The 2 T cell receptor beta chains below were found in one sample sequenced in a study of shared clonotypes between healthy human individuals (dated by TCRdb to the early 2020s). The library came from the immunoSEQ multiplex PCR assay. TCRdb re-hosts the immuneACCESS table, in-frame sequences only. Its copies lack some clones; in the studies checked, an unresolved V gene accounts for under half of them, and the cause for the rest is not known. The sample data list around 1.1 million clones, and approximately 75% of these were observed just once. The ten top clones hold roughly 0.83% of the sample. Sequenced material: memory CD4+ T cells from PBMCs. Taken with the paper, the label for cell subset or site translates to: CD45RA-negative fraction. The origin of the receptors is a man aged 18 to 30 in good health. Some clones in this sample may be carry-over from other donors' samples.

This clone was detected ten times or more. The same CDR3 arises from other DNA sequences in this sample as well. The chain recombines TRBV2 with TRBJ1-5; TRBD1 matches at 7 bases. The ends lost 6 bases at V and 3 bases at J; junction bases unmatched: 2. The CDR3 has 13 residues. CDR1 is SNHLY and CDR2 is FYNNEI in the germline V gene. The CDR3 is CASRGQSNQPQHF. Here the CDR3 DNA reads TGTGCCAGCAGGGGACAGTCCAATCAGCCCCAGCATTTT.

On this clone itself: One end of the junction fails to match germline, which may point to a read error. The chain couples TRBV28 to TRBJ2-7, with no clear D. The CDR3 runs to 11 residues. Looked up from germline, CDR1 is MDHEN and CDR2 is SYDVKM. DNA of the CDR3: TGTGCCAGCAGTTTATTGGGGTCTTGGGACTTC. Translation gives CASSLLGSWDF.